The 2 T cell receptor beta chains presented below share a single source sample, sequenced in a study of CD8 T cell repertoires and HIV-1 epitope variants. Assay: immunoSEQ multiplex PCR; the TCRdb copy retains only in-frame clones and omits some. Here the sample spans some 5,900 clones, around three fifths being singletons. The antigens for these receptors are not known. Sequenced input: cultured CD8+ T cells derived from PBMCs. These TCRs come from a male donor with HIV.

The chain is built from TRBV4-2 and TRBJ2-7; 10 bases are shared with TRBD1. Trimming at V came to 0 bases and at J to 3 bases, leaving 2 bases not matched to a gene. Germline lookup yields CDR1 LGHNA and CDR2 YNFKEQ. The CDR3 covers 15 residues. CDR3: CASSQEGQGNYEQYF. As DNA, the CDR3 is TGTGCCAGCAGCCAAGAGGGACAGGGGAACTACGAGCAGTACTTC.

This clone was recorded only once. The J gene is TRBJ2-5, the V gene TRBV19; no clear D. CDR3 size: 12 residues. The germline V and J ends were trimmed by 5 bases and 1 base, with 5 bases remaining between them. Germline CDR1 and CDR2: LNHDA and SQIVND (reference sequence). The CDR3, as DNA: TGTGCCAGTAGTGCGACCCAAGAGACCCAGTACTTC. It specifies CASSATQETQYF.